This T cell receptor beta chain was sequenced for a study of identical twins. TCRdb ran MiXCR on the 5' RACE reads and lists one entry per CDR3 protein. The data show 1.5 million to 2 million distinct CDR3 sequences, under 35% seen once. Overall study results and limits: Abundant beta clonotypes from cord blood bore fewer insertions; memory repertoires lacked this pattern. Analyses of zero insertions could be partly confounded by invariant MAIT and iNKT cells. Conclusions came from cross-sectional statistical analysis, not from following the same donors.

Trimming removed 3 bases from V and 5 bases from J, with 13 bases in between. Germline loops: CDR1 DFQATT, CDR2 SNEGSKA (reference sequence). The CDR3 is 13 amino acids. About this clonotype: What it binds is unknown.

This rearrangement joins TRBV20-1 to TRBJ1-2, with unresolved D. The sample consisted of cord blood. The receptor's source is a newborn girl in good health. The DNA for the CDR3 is TGCAGTGCTAGGCCGGGCGCGATGTATGGCTACACCTTC. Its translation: CSARPGAMYGYTF.